The 27 T cell receptor beta chains below were found in one sample sequenced in a study of blood T cell repertoires in COVID-19. Method: immunoSEQ multiplex PCR; TCRdb's copy keeps in-frame clones and lacks some. This table has hundreds of thousands of clones, over 75% appearing once. Sequenced: PBMCs or T cells enriched from blood (not recorded which). These receptors were collected from a woman under 40 who had recovered from COVID-19.

This rearrangement joins TRBV5-6 to TRBJ1-6, with D perhaps matching TRBD1 (5 bases). CDR1 and CDR2 (germline): SGHDT, YYEEEE. The V and J ends lost 0 bases and 9 bases respectively, with 10 bases between them. There are 14 residues in the CDR3. The CDR3 nucleotides read TGTGCCAGCAGCTTGGGTGGCGGGGGTTCACCCCTCCACTTT. Its translation: CASSLGGGGSPLHF.

This chain uses TRBV5-1 with TRBJ2-3; no reliable D call. The CDR3 has 14 amino acids. CDR1 and CDR2 (germline): SGHRS, YFSETQ. The V end was cut by 1 base, the J end by 5 bases, with 11 bases between. This CDR3 reads CASSLFQAKDTQYF. For the CDR3, the DNA is TGCGCCAGCAGCTTGTTCCAAGCAAAAGATACGCAGTATTTT.

This chain links TRBV5-1 with TRBJ2-1; D is unclear. Germline V gene data show CDR1 as SGHRS and CDR2 as YFSETQ. This CDR3 spans 14 amino acids. V was pared by 1 base and J by 0 bases, with 5 bases between. CDR3 amino acids: CASSLRASYNEQFF. In DNA form, the CDR3 reads TGCGCCAGCAGCTTGCGCGCCTCCTACAATGAGCAGTTCTTC.

The chain employs TRBV27 and TRBJ1-1; D not certain. Germline CDR1 is MNHEY and CDR2 is SMNVEV (reference sequence). With 3 bases removed from V and 7 bases from J, the gap between germline ends came to 15 bases. The CDR3 consists of 14 residues. CDR3 loop: CASSLAGARGEAFF. The CDR3 bases are TGTGCCAGCAGTTTGGCCGGAGCTAGAGGTGAAGCTTTCTTT.

The chain is built from TRBV2 and TRBJ1-2; 12 bases line up with TRBD1. CDR3 length: 17 amino acids. Trimming removed 4 bases from V and 4 bases from J; junction bases left unmatched: 10. The germline CDR1 and CDR2 sequences are SNHLY and FYNNEI. The DNA for the CDR3 is TGTGCCAGCAGTGGAGGGACAGGGGGCGGGGTTGTCTATGGCTACACCTTC. The encoded protein is CASSGGTGGGVVYGYTF.

The chain links TRBV19 to TRBJ1-5; no clear D gene. The CDR3 has 17 amino acids. V lost 5 bases to trimming and J lost 1 base, with 18 bases between them. CDR1 and CDR2 (germline): LNHDA, SQIVND (reference sequence). This chain's CDR3 is CASSEFSGDSSNQPQHF. The CDR3 nucleotides read TGTGCCAGTAGTGAGTTCTCCGGGGATTCAAGCAATCAGCCCCAGCATTTT.

This chain links TRBV3-1 (or the pseudogene TRBV3-2) with TRBJ1-1, with 7 bases matching TRBD1. J gave up 4 bases and V 3 bases, and 11 bases lay outside the gene matches. CDR1 is LGHDT and CDR2 is YNNKEL in the germline V gene (reference sequence). The CDR3 covers 16 residues. CDR3 sequence reads: CASSQSAPTGVTEAFF. In nucleotides, the CDR3 is TGTGCCAGCAGCCAGAGTGCCCCCACAGGGGTCACTGAAGCTTTCTTT.

The chain has TRBV19 and TRBJ1-1; perhaps TRBD1 as D (6 bases). There are 14 residues in the CDR3. V lost 1 base and J lost 3, with 9 bases in between. Germline loops: CDR1 LNHDA, CDR2 SQIVND (reference sequence). The CDR3 sequence is CASSIAQGHTEAFF. CDR3 sequence (DNA): TGTGCCAGTAGTATAGCACAGGGTCACACTGAAGCTTTCTTT.

The J gene is TRBJ1-2, the V gene TRBV4-2; D remains unclear. V was clipped by 1 base and J by 4 bases, with 16 bases between them. The germline gives CDR1 LGHNA, CDR2 YNFKEQ. There are 16 residues in the CDR3. CDR3 in amino acids: CASSQGGEASIYGYTF. CDR3 DNA sequence: TGTGCCAGCAGCCAAGGCGGTGAGGCCAGCATCTATGGCTACACCTTC.

In its sample, this clone was seen once. This chain connects TRBV2 to TRBJ1-2, with 7 bases fitting TRBD1. The CDR3 is made up of 11 amino acids. Germline V gives CDR1 SNHLY, CDR2 FYNNEI. The V gene end was trimmed by 10 bases and the J gene end by 4 bases; junction bases not matched to a gene: 3. Here the CDR3 DNA reads TGTGCCACCCAGGGGGGCTATGGCTACACCTTC. Encoded protein: CATQGGYGYTF.

The J gene is TRBJ2-3, the V gene TRBV10-3, with 13 bases aligning to TRBD2. The germline CDR1 and CDR2 sequences are ENHRY and SYGVKD. J gave up 4 bases and V 4 bases, and 11 bases lay outside the gene matches. The CDR3 runs to 18 residues. As DNA, the CDR3 is TGTGCCATCAGTGGGCTTCCCGGGACTAGCGGGACCCCAGATACGCAGTATTTT. Its translation is CAISGLPGTSGTPDTQYF.

This sequence joins TRBV30 and TRBJ2-2; TRBD2 matches at 7 bases. V shed 0 bases, J shed 5 bases, and the junction held 9 bases outside the gene matches. This CDR3 spans 16 amino acids. Germline CDR1 reads GTSNPN; CDR2 reads SVGIG (reference sequence). CDR3 sequence (DNA): TGTGCCTGGAGTGTTACGGGGGGAGGGTGGACCGGGGAGCTGTTTTTT. Translating it yields CAWSVTGGGWTGELFF. Full variable domain (missing parts from reference TRBV30 and TRBJ2-2): SQTIHQWPATLVQPVGSPLSLECTVEGTSNPNLYWYRQAAGRGLQLLFYSVGIGQISSEVPQNLSASRPQDRQFILSSKKLLLSDSGFYLCAWSVTGGGWTGELFFGEGSRLTVL.

The chain has TRBV19 and TRBJ2-7, with D hard to call. V lost 3 bases to trimming and J lost 4 bases, with 10 bases between them. The germline V gene has CDR1 LNHDA and CDR2 SQIVND (reference sequence). The length of the CDR3 is 13 residues. CDR3 region: CASSMTPSYEQYF. The CDR3 region has the DNA TGTGCCAGTAGTATGACCCCTAGTTACGAGCAGTACTTC.

The genes are TRBV5-1 and TRBJ2-1; 9 bases match TRBD2. Germline V lookup: CDR1 SGHRS, CDR2 YFSETQ. V was pared by 0 bases and J by 0 bases, with 7 bases of the junction left unmatched. This CDR3 has 18 amino acids. The CDR3, as DNA: TGCGCCAGCAGCTTGGCCGTCCTAGCGGGGAGCTCCTACAATGAGCAGTTCTTC. This encodes CASSLAVLAGSSYNEQFF.

The rearrangement uses TRBV19 and TRBJ2-3; TRBD2 aligns across 12 bases. J was trimmed by 4 bases and V by 4 bases; bases with no gene match: 12. CDR1 is LNHDA and CDR2 is SQIVND in the germline V gene (reference sequence). The CDR3 length is 18 residues. CDR3 coding DNA: TGTGCCAGTAGTACCCTAGCGGGGGGGCCGCGTCCCGCAGATACGCAGTATTTT. The encoded protein is CASSTLAGGPRPADTQYF. The whole variable domain, remainder taken from reference TRBV19 and TRBJ2-3, is DGGITQSPKYLFRKEGQNVTLSCEQNLNHDAMYWYRQDPGQGLRLIYYSQIVNDFQKGDIAEGYSVSREKKESFPLTVTSAQKNPTAFYLCASSTLAGGPRPADTQYFGPGTRLTVL.

The chain combines TRBV28 with TRBJ1-6; D is unclear. The CDR3 sequence is 12 residues long. The germline V gene has CDR1 MDHEN and CDR2 SYDVKM. Between the trimmed V and J ends, which lost 3 bases and 9 bases, there was a span of 6 bases. In DNA form, the CDR3 reads TGTGCCAGCAGTTTTATTATTTCACCCCTCCACTTT. As protein: CASSFIISPLHF. Complete variable domain (other parts from reference TRBV28 and TRBJ1-6): DVKVTQSSRYLVKRTGEKVFLECVQDMDHENMFWYRQDPGLGLRLIYFSYDVKMKEKGDIPEGYSVSREKKERFSLILESASTNQTSMYLCASSFIISPLHFGNGTRLTVT.

The rearrangement uses TRBV5-1 and TRBJ2-2, with 7 bases identical to TRBD2. Germline V gene data show CDR1 as SGHRS and CDR2 as YFSETQ. CDR3 length equals 15 residues. V gave up 3 bases and J gave up 0 bases; unmatched junction bases: 2. CDR3 nucleotide sequence: TGCGCCAGCAGCTCGGGACTACCGAACACCGGGGAGCTGTTTTTT. It encodes CASSSGLPNTGELFF.

This clone was detected once. The chain has TRBV5-1 and TRBJ1-3, with D possibly TRBD1 on 6 matching bases. There are 19 residues in the CDR3. The germline gives CDR1 SGHRS, CDR2 YFSETQ. Between the trimmed V and J ends, which lost 0 bases and 4 bases, there was a span of 23 bases. The CDR3 DNA reads as TGCGCCAGCAGCTTGGGAGGGGGAGTTCCAGGGACCCCCGGAAACACCATATATTTT. Translation gives CASSLGGGVPGTPGNTIYF.

The V call is TRBV9, the J call TRBJ1-6; a weak D match, TRBD1 (6 bases). This CDR3 is built from 16 residues. In germline, CDR1 is SGDLS, CDR2 YYNGEE. V was clipped by 3 bases and J by 9 bases, with 19 bases between them. CDR3 nucleotide sequence: TGTGCCAGCAGCGCGAACAGGGCTGACCTTACTTCACCCCTCCACTTT. Translated: CASSANRADLTSPLHF.

The chain recombines TRBV28 with TRBJ1-1, with TRBD1 identical over 7 bases. The CDR3 is made up of 12 amino acids. Germline lookup yields CDR1 MDHEN and CDR2 SYDVKM. Trimming cost V 6 bases and J 6 bases; bases outside gene matches: 4. Here the CDR3 DNA reads TGTGCCAGCAGGAGAGGGACAGCTGAAGCTTTCTTT. This sequence encodes CASRRGTAEAFF. Supplemented by reference TRBV28 and TRBJ1-1, the full variable domain reads DVKVTQSSRYLVKRTGEKVFLECVQDMDHENMFWYRQDPGLGLRLIYFSYDVKMKEKGDIPEGYSVSREKKERFSLILESASTNQTSMYLCASRRGTAEAFFGQGTRLTVV.

This clone was found once. The chain employs TRBV5-8 and TRBJ1-1; the D is unclear. Germline V lookup: CDR1 SGHTS, CDR2 YDEGEE. This CDR3 has 15 residues. V lost 4 bases to trimming and J lost 0 bases, with 13 bases between them. CDR3 sequence: CASSEKTGMNTEAFF. The CDR3, as DNA: TGTGCCAGCAGCGAAAAGACTGGTATGAACACTGAAGCTTTCTTT.

Only a few counts were recorded for this clone. The V gene is TRBV19, the J gene TRBJ2-3; tentatively, D is TRBD2 (5 bases). Per the germline V gene, CDR1 is LNHDA and CDR2 is SQIVND (reference sequence). V lost 0 bases and J lost 5, with 6 bases in between. CDR3 length: 13 amino acids. The CDR3 loop is CASSIDRGDTQYF. The CDR3 DNA reads as TGTGCCAGTAGTATAGATCGGGGAGATACGCAGTATTTT.

The V call is TRBV11-1, the J call TRBJ2-1; 9 nucleotides agree with TRBD1. Trimming removed 5 bases from V and 6 bases from J; junction bases left unmatched: 5. This CDR3 comprises 14 residues. Per the germline V gene, CDR1 is SGHAT and CDR2 is FQDESV (reference sequence). The CDR3 DNA is TGTGCCAGCAGCAAGACAGGGGGGAGCAATGAGCAGTTCTTC. The encoded protein is CASSKTGGSNEQFF.

The J gene is TRBJ2-7, the V gene TRBV5-4, with D possibly matching TRBD2 (6 bases). V lost 6 bases and J lost 2, with 15 bases in between. The CDR3 loop spans 14 amino acids. CDR1 is SGHNT, CDR2 YYREEE, per germline (reference sequence). The CDR3 DNA is TGTGCCAGCACACAAGCCGGGGGAACCTACGAGCAGTACTTC. Translating gives CASTQAGGTYEQYF.

The rearrangement links TRBV15 to TRBJ2-1, with 8 bases that match TRBD2. In germline, CDR1 is LNHNV, CDR2 YYDKDF (reference sequence). CDR3 size: 16 residues. The J segment lost 3 bases and the V segment lost 1 base, leaving 5 bases of the junction unmatched. CDR3 sequence (DNA): TGTGCCACCAGCAGAGTCCCAGCGGGGGACTACAATGAGCAGTTCTTC. Amino acid sequence: CATSRVPAGDYNEQFF.

The V gene is TRBV3-1 (or the pseudogene TRBV3-2), the J gene TRBJ2-3, with TRBD2 identical over 14 bases. Per the germline V gene, CDR1 is LGHDT and CDR2 is YNNKEL (reference sequence). The CDR3 spans 17 residues. V shed 1 base and J 8 bases; nucleotides not matched to a gene: 8. The CDR3 bases are TGTGCCAGCAGCCAAGGGGGACTAGCGGGAGTTGTGATTACGCAGTATTTT. Protein: CASSQGGLAGVVITQYF.

In this sample, this clone turned up a few times. This chain connects TRBV7-6 to TRBJ1-3, with unresolved D. CDR3 length: 14 amino acids. Germline V gene sequence: CDR1 SGHVS, CDR2 FNYEAQ. Trimming removed 1 base from V and 4 bases from J, with 8 bases in between. CDR3 coding DNA: TGTGCCAGCAGCTTAGGAGGCTCAGGAAACACCATATATTTT. The encoded protein is CASSLGGSGNTIYF.